This T cell receptor beta chain was recovered during a study of CD8 T cells in Susac syndrome. The CDR3 is made up of 14 amino acids. Deletions cut 4 bases from V and 5 bases from J, with 17 bases between. Germline-derived CDR1 and CDR2 are GTSNPN and SVGIG (reference sequence). With random hexamers, 0.5 to 1 ug RNA was reverse transcribed. TCRdb passed the immunoSEQ multiplex PCR reads through MiXCR, listing each CDR3 protein once. The sample yields approximately 53,000 distinct CDR3 sequences, about 92% seen once. Sequencing targeted TCR beta in T cells from blood (CD8+ and CD4+). Those who served as multiple sclerosis controls were treatment-naive patients with stable or active relapsing-remitting disease. CD8+ and CD4+ T cells were negatively isolated; TEMRA cells were FACS-enriched.

This clonotype was obtained from a human donor with multiple sclerosis. Sample: CD8+ T cells from PBMCs. The V and J genes are TRBV30 and TRBJ1-1; D may be TRBD1 (5 bases). DNA for the CDR3: TGTGCCTGGACTTCCGGACAACTCGGGACTGAAGCTTTCTTT. Protein product: CAWTSGQLGTEAFF.